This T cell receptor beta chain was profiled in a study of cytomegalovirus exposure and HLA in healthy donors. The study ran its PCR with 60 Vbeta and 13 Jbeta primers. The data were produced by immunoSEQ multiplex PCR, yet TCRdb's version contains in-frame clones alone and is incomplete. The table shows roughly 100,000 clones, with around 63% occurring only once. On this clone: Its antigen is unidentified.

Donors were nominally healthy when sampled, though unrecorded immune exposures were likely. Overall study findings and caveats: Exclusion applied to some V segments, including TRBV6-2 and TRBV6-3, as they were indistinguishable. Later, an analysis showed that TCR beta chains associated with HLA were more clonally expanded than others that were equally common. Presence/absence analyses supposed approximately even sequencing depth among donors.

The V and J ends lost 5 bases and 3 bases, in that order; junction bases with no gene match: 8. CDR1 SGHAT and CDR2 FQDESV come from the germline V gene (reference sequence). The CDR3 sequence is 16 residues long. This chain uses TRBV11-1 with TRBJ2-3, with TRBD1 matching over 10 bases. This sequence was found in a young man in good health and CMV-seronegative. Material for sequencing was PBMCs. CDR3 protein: CASSALGTGETDTQYF. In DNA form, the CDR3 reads TGTGCCAGCAGCGCCCTTGGGACAGGGGAGACAGATACGCAGTATTTT.